This T cell receptor beta chain was captured in a study of cytomegalovirus exposure and HLA in healthy donors (TCRdb year 2017). The study in broad terms: According to an earlier analysis of 587 of the donors, about 179 million T cells yielded 120 million or so unique TCR beta sequences and approximately 300 Gb of sequence data. An early release that covered fewer than 750 HLA-typed donors contained approximately 300 gigabases of sequencing data and around 85 million unique TCR sequences. Among the approximately 420 genotyped donors, 81% belonged to the genetic ancestry cluster associated with self-reported Caucasian donors. The study was designed to test whether signatures of past pathogen exposure could be identified by cataloging public T cell receptors. The study used immunosequencing to profile the T cell repertoires of hundreds of subjects and linked those repertoires to cytomegalovirus serostatus. A separate validation cohort of approximately 130 different subjects was used in addition to the 666-subject first cohort. The study combined high-throughput TCR immunosequencing, statistical association of individual TCRs with disease status, and machine learning to predict cytomegalovirus infection status. A later analysis re-analyzed previously published TCR beta repertoires from 666 donors and added high-resolution HLA genotyping to study TCR occurrence patterns. In the later analysis, no new phenotypic data were used to find candidate immune exposures; instead, reliance was placed on TCR beta sequences and their occurrence across donors. To decide whether each TCR beta V gene segment behaved as functional or pseudogenic, an earlier analysis of approximately 620 of the donors relied on high-throughput TCR beta sequencing. Donor age, sex, ethnicity and CMV serostatus were compiled together with the repertoire data. In a later genetic analysis, genome-wide SNP genotypes for about 55% of the 666 donors were used, and that subset was treated as a discovery cohort. All discovery cohort repertoires had been generated using a single sequencing platform. HLA typing covered class I and class II loci at four-digit resolution. Typing coverage differed by locus: A, B, C, DRB1 and DQB1 were typed in roughly 620-630 donors, DQA1 in around 500, DPA1 in approximately 610, and DPB1 in around 440. Five DR-DQ haplotypes were handled as single units for association and clustering because linkage in the cohort was strong. On average, about 240,000 unique TCR beta nucleotide sequences were sequenced per donor among fewer than 500 genotyped donors of the cohort, with roughly 18% of those sequences being non-productive.

Library generation was performed with the immunoSEQ multiplex PCR assay. For the multiplex PCR, a mixture combining 60 forward primers for TCR Vbeta segments and 13 reverse primers for TCR Jbeta segments was used. The CDR3 region of rearranged TCR beta genes was amplified from genomic DNA with a multiplex PCR assay. Amplified TCR beta libraries were sequenced as 87-base-pair reads on the Illumina HiSeq System. As for how the authors treated the data: A later analysis tallied 75 million to 95 million unique TCR beta chains across the approximately 670 repertoires, and about 12 million of those chains were shared by two or more donors. A nearest-neighbor algorithm error-corrected the raw reads and collapsed the reads into unique sequences, merging closely related sequences to remove PCR and sequencing errors. V, D and J gene segments were assigned by aligning CDR3 sequences to IMGT reference sequences. For a sequence to be retained, a match of at least six nucleotides was required to both a V gene segment and a J gene segment. A rearrangement was called productive if the CDR3 had no stop codons and remained in frame with V and J, and every other rearrangement was called non-productive. Following IMGT convention, CDR3 was defined as the stretch from the second conserved V-encoded cysteine up to the conserved J-encoded phenylalanine. The earlier analysis of about 590 of the donors excluded sequences that lacked an unambiguous match to a single V gene segment. In an earlier analysis of some 590 of the donors, a V segment was called functional when productive rearrangements were above 56.7%, and segregating when the standard deviation between donors exceeded 5%. A statistical classification framework was built to diagnose cytomegalovirus status from the catalog of TCR beta chain sequences. A later analysis assigned V and J genes by comparing TCR nucleotide sequences with IMGT/GENE-DB human TR gene sequences. Using the TCRdist pipeline, a later analysis assigned CDR3 sequences along with most-parsimonious VDJ recombination scenarios. A later analysis defined each TCR beta chain by its CDR3 amino acid sequence plus V-gene family, and excluded reads lacking a unique V-gene family. As a way to deal with suspected cross-contamination and a sequencing artifact, a later analysis dropped under 600 nucleotide sequences that were highly shared and had low generation probability. In a later analysis, a clonal expansion index was calculated for each public chain from normalized within-repertoire ranks of inferred template counts. A later analysis computed generation probabilities with a VDJ recombination model fitted to out-of-frame rearrangements, and checked the results against IGoR. In a later analysis, hypergeometric tests were used to score TCR-TCR, TCR-HLA and TCR-CMV co-occurrence, with a repertoire-size bias correction applied to TCR pairs. False discovery rates were estimated in a later analysis by permuting HLA or CMV assignments 20 times. In a later analysis, co-occurring TCRs were grouped using DBSCAN, with TCRdist sequence similarity added in when clustering inside HLA-allele-positive subsets. Repertoires with fewer than 30,000 or more than 120,000 public chains were left out of co-occurrence clustering, as were a handful of repertoires with anomalous nucleotide sharing. TCRdb re-hosts the immuneACCESS table, in-frame sequences only. Its copies lack some clones; in the studies checked, an unresolved V gene accounts for under half of them, and the cause for the rest is not known. V and J calls and clone size are as listed in that table; D and trimming were resolved from the DNA. The sample's table covers approximately 110,000 clones. The biggest ten clones account for about 3.5% of the sample.

Based on the germline V gene, the CDR1 and CDR2 sequences are MDHEN and SYDVKM. Measured from the cysteine to the phenylalanine, the CDR3 is 14 residues long. Of the read, only the CDR3 DNA is kept; its 42 bases are in frame from base 1. For this chain, trimming is 2 bases at the V end and 4 bases at the J end, and the number of junction bases without a gene match is 1. On the study overall, not on this receptor specifically: In vitro tests confirmed that a few of the cytomegalovirus-associated TCR beta chains recognize cytomegalovirus antigens. Linkage disequilibrium might explain the correlated functional status among segregating V segments, but an unknown experimental factor could not be excluded. A later analysis associated some 17,000 TCR beta sequences with specific HLA alleles at a false discovery rate of 0.05. According to the authors, the approach could potentially be generalized to other disease states and immunological phenotypes. A later genetic analysis reported fewer N-insertions in productive TCRs among donors in an Asian-associated ancestry cluster than the roughly 700-donor mean. Assigning TCR associations to individual alleles was difficult when HLA alleles, especially DR and DQ, strongly co-occurred. About 17 rarely observed V segments, including chromosome 9 orphons, were excluded from the earlier analysis of approximately 500 of the donors because counts were too low. In a later analysis, several top co-occurrence clusters were reported to appear linked to parvovirus B19, influenza, CMV and Epstein-Barr virus. Some IMGT-functional V segments, including TRBV6-2 and TRBV6-3, could not be told apart with the 87-base-pair reads, so those segments were excluded. In the study, some 160 TCR beta chains were listed as associated with cytomegalovirus. An earlier analysis of approximately 570 of the donors showed that most TCR beta V segments appeared in productive rearrangements either about 87% or about 30% of the time, which broadly matched IMGT annotations. A further reported finding was that TCR beta sequences accurately predicted the HLA-A and HLA-B alleles for most subjects in the first cohort. According to a later analysis, TCR association rates differed among HLA loci, with DRB1 alleles showing the most associated TCRs and HLA-C alleles showing the fewest. According to a later analysis, most CMV-associated TCR beta chains appeared to be HLA-restricted, and the HLA associations seemed to be driven largely by CMV exposure. A later genetic analysis associated a missense DCLRE1C variant with V-gene and J-gene trimming of TCR beta chains, and an independent cohort replicated the association. Because HLA typing was unavailable for some donors at each locus, only the typed subset was used in association tests. Most TCR sequences were seen in very few donors, while some public TCRs were found in many individuals. The cohort was sequenced for TCR beta chains only, and without alpha or paired-chain data the features that could be detected were limited. Roughly uniform sequencing depth across donors was assumed in presence/absence analyses, although this assumption may not hold. CMV serostatus was the only immune exposure information available for the cohort. A cluster of highly shared sequence variants was judged likely to be a technical artifact of the sequencing pipeline. In both the original and validation cohorts, the classifier was reported to diagnose cytomegalovirus status with high specificity and sensitivity. In a later analysis, HLA-associated TCR beta chains were found to be more clonally expanded and to have lower generation probabilities than equally common non-associated chains.

The cohort consisted of more than 650 healthy bone marrow donors. All cohort members were sampled while nominally healthy, although unrecorded immune exposures were likely present. The donor was CMV seronegative and belonged to the group of under 400 seronegative cohort members. A peripheral blood sample was collected from each donor, and TCR beta sequencing was performed on peripheral blood mononuclear cells. Genomic DNA was extracted from the blood cell samples with the Qiagen DNeasy Blood Extraction Kit. In the case of this clone: Its target antigen remains unknown. Other nucleotide sequences from this sample produce the same CDR3.

The sequence was collected from a man aged 18-30 years in good health and CMV-seronegative. The chain employs TRBV28 and TRBJ2-2; the central 7 bases match TRBD1. Sequencing input: PBMCs. The DNA reads as follows: TGTGCCAGCAGTTTAGCAGGGGGCACCGGGGAGCTGTTTTTT. Its translation reads: CASSLAGGTGELFF.